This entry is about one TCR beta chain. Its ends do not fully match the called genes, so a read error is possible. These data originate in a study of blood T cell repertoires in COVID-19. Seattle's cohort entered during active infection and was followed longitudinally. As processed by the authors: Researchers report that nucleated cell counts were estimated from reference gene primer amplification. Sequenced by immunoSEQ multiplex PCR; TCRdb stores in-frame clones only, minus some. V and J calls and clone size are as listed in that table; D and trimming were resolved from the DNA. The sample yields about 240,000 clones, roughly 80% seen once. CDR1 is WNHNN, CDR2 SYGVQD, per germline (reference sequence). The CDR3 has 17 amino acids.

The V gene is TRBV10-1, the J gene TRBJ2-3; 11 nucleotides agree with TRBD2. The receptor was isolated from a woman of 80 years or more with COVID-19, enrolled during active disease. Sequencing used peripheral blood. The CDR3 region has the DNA TGCGCCAGCAGTCAGTCGGGGGAACTAGCGGGGGTGCATACGCAGTATTTT. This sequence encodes CASSQSGELAGVHTQYF.